A single sample gave rise to the 30 T cell receptor beta chains below, sequenced in a study of control samples from healthy donors and cancer patients. Profiled with immunoSEQ multiplex PCR; TCRdb holds only in-frame clones, not every one. Among 24,000 or so clones, roughly 88% were seen once, and the ten largest hold about an eighth. Material: PBMCs. Source of these receptors: a man in his fifties with lung cancer.

This clone was observed once. DNA of the CDR3: TGTGCCAGCAGCCCCCAGGGGAGCTCCTACGAGCAGTACTTC. Translated: CASSPQGSSYEQYF. This sequence joins TRBV7-3 and TRBJ2-7; tentatively, D is TRBD1 (6 bases). V lost 5 bases and J lost 0, with 11 bases in between. Germline CDR1 SGHTA, CDR2 FQGTGA. The CDR3 contains 14 residues.

The genes are TRBV7-2 and TRBJ1-3; the D gene is possibly TRBD1 (5 bases). Trimming shortened V by 5 bases and J by 0 bases, and 11 bases separated the two germline ends. The germline gives CDR1 SGHTA, CDR2 FQGNSA. This CDR3 has 15 residues. The CDR3, as DNA: TGTGCCAGCAGCCTGGGTGGGGGCTCTGGAAACACCATATATTTT. This encodes CASSLGGGSGNTIYF.

The chain employs TRBV13 and TRBJ2-7, with D perhaps matching TRBD2 (7 bases). The germline V gene has CDR1 PRHDT and CDR2 FYEKMQ (reference sequence). The CDR3 totals 17 residues. Deletions cut 5 bases from V and 4 bases from J, with 24 bases between. CDR3 nucleotides: TGTGCCAGCAGCCAACGAGGCGGGGGCCTCTCGGAATACGAGCAGTACTTC. Its translation: CASSQRGGGLSEYEQYF.

This clone was seen once. The genes are TRBV28 and TRBJ2-6, with 9 bases lining up with TRBD1. There are 17 residues in the CDR3. J lost 4 bases, V lost 0 bases, and 4 bases had no gene match. Germline V gives CDR1 MDHEN, CDR2 SYDVKM. The chain's CDR3 is CASSLWGTGSGANVLTF. DNA of the CDR3: TGTGCCAGCAGTTTATGGGGGACAGGGTCCGGGGCCAACGTCCTGACTTTC.

The V and J genes are TRBV6-5 and TRBJ2-2; no firm D call. The CDR3 has 14 amino acids. The germline CDR1 and CDR2 sequences are MNHEY and SVGAGI. The ends were cut back, 5 bases at V and 4 bases at J, with 11 bases in the middle. The CDR3 coding sequence is TGTGCCAGCAGTCCCCTGATGTTCACCGGGGAGCTGTTTTTT. It yields the protein CASSPLMFTGELFF.

This chain links TRBV3-1 (or the pseudogene TRBV3-2) with TRBJ2-5; 8 positions agree with TRBD1. The junction had 9 bases not matched to a gene; V was cut back by 1 base and J by 5 bases. The germline V gene encodes CDR1 LGHDT and CDR2 YNNKEL (reference sequence). The CDR3 runs to 16 residues. The CDR3 loop reads CASSQALTGARETQYF. The CDR3 DNA follows: TGTGCCAGCAGCCAAGCCCTGACAGGGGCTAGGGAGACCCAGTACTTC.

The CDR3 protein is CASSFRVETQYF. The CDR3, as DNA: TGTGCCAGCAGTTTCCGGGTAGAGACCCAGTACTTC. The rearrangement links TRBV12-3 or TRBV12-4 to TRBJ2-5; D not certain. The germline V and J ends were trimmed by 3 bases and 4 bases, with 6 bases remaining between them. CDR3 length: 12 amino acids.

This chain connects TRBV28 to TRBJ1-1; 7 bases line up with TRBD1. The germline CDR1 and CDR2 sequences are MDHEN and SYDVKM. The CDR3 has 13 residues. Unmatched junction bases numbered 7, after V lost 6 bases and J lost 6 bases. The CDR3 nucleotides are TGTGCCAGCAGAGAAGACAGGGATGCTGAAGCTTTCTTT. Translation: CASREDRDAEAFF.

This clone turned up a few times. The rearrangement links TRBV19 to TRBJ2-7, with D possibly being TRBD1 or TRBD2 (5 bases each). V lost 6 bases and J lost 3, with 18 bases in between. CDR3 length: 15 amino acids. CDR1 and CDR2 from the germline V gene are LNHDA and SQIVND (reference sequence). The CDR3 sequence is CASSGAGAQVYEQYF. The CDR3 nucleotides are TGTGCCAGTAGCGGGGCCGGGGCACAAGTCTACGAGCAGTACTTC. The full variable domain, rest sourced from reference TRBV19 and TRBJ2-7, is DGGITQSPKYLFRKEGQNVTLSCEQNLNHDAMYWYRQDPGQGLRLIYYSQIVNDFQKGDIAEGYSVSREKKESFPLTVTSAQKNPTAFYLCASSGAGAQVYEQYFGPGTRLTVT.

V gene TRBV30 combines with J gene TRBJ1-6, with TRBD1 as a possible D gene (5 bases). From germline, CDR1 is GTSNPN and CDR2 SVGIG (reference sequence). V lost 5 bases and J 8 bases, leaving 16 bases between the germline ends. The CDR3 totals 14 residues. CDR3 sequence: CAWDHRGGDSPLHF. In DNA form, the CDR3 reads TGTGCCTGGGACCACCGGGGCGGGGATTCACCCCTCCACTTT.

A few counts support this clone. The rearrangement links TRBV4-1 to TRBJ2-2, with D perhaps being TRBD1 or TRBD2 (5 bases each). From germline, CDR1 is MGHRA and CDR2 YSYEKL. The CDR3 covers 15 residues. V dropped 2 bases and J dropped 7 bases, with 14 bases sitting between them. As DNA, the CDR3 is TGCGCCAGCAGCCAAAACCTTGGGACCGGCGGGGAGCTGTTTTTT. Its protein product is CASSQNLGTGGELFF.

The chain has TRBV28 and TRBJ1-5, with a tentative D call TRBD1 (5 bases). Trimming stripped 9 bases from V and 6 bases from J, with 15 bases between. The CDR3 contains 13 residues. Germline V lookup: CDR1 MDHEN, CDR2 SYDVKM. This CDR3 reads CASSQGDRQPQHF. For the CDR3, the DNA is TGTGCCAGTTCTCAGGGTGATCGTCAGCCCCAGCATTTT.

CDR3: CASSRVRDRGYQETQYF. The CDR3, as DNA: TGTGCCAGCAGCCGAGTCCGGGACAGGGGATACCAAGAGACCCAGTACTTC. The V and J genes are TRBV14 and TRBJ2-5, with 10 bases identical to TRBD1. The CDR3 has 17 residues. Unmatched junction bases numbered 8, after V lost 4 bases and J lost 0 bases. Germline V CDR1 and CDR2: SGHDN, FVKESK.

The chain couples TRBV7-2 to TRBJ2-1; D perhaps matches TRBD2 (7 bases). Germline loops: CDR1 SGHTA, CDR2 FQGNSA. This CDR3 comprises 17 residues. V was cut by 5 bases and J by 2 bases, with 19 bases left in between. CDR3 residues: CASSVRPGGPTYNEQFF. The CDR3 nucleotides are TGTGCCAGCAGCGTCCGACCGGGGGGCCCTACCTACAATGAGCAGTTCTTC.

V gene TRBV18 combines with J gene TRBJ1-3, with no clear D. Germline loops: CDR1 KGHSH, CDR2 LQKENI. Trimming took off 3 bases at V and 2 bases at J, with 5 bases between the two ends. The CDR3 has 13 amino acids. The chain's CDR3 is CASSPGAGNTIYF. CDR3 in DNA: TGTGCCAGCTCACCTGGCGCTGGAAACACCATATATTTT.

J is TRBJ1-2 and V is TRBV2; D unresolved. Trimming cost V 7 bases and J 2 bases, with 11 bases left between them. CDR1 and CDR2 from the germline V gene are SNHLY and FYNNEI. The CDR3 is made up of 13 amino acids. The DNA for the CDR3 is TGTGCCAGCAATATTGAGGGAAACTATGGCTACACCTTC. Its translation: CASNIEGNYGYTF.

The chain is built from TRBV7-9 and TRBJ2-1, with D uncertain. Trimming took 4 bases from V and 2 from J, leaving 9 bases between them. The CDR3 consists of 14 residues. Germline values: CDR1 SEHNR, CDR2 FQNEAQ (reference sequence). The CDR3 coding sequence is TGTGCCAGCAGCTCTAGTGGGACCTACAATGAGCAGTTCTTC. This encodes CASSSSGTYNEQFF. Drawing the rest from reference TRBV7-9 and TRBJ2-1, the complete variable domain is DTGVSQNPRHKITKRGQNVTFRCDPISEHNRLYWYRQTLGQGPEFLTYFQNEAQLEKSRLLSDRFSAERPKGSFSTLEIQRTEQGDSAMYLCASSSSGTYNEQFFGPGTRLTVL.

This clone was seen a single time. The CDR3 protein is CASSQADRNYGYTF. CDR3 sequence (DNA): TGTGCCAGCAGCCAAGCGGACAGAAACTATGGCTACACCTTC. This chain joins TRBV3-1 (or the pseudogene TRBV3-2) and TRBJ1-2; tentative D call: TRBD1 (6 bases). The CDR3 contains 14 residues. Trimming removed 1 base from V and 2 bases from J, with 8 bases in between. CDR1 and CDR2 from the germline V gene are LGHDT and YNNKEL (reference sequence).

The chain combines TRBV18 with TRBJ1-1, with 7 bases aligning to TRBD1. The CDR3 consists of 14 residues. Per the germline V gene, CDR1 is KGHSH and CDR2 is LQKENI. The junction had 15 bases not matched to a gene; V was cut back by 6 bases and J by 11 bases. CDR3 in DNA: TGTGCCAGCTCGTACCAGTCCGGGACAGAAAAGGCTTTCTTT. Its translation: CASSYQSGTEKAFF. Together with reference TRBV18 and TRBJ1-1, the CDR3 gives the full variable domain: NAGVMQNPRHLVRRRGQEARLRCSPMKGHSHVYWYRQLPEEGLKFMVYLQKENIIDESGMPKERFSAEFPKEGPSILRIQQVVRGDSAAYFCASSYQSGTEKAFFGQGTRLTVV.

The V call is TRBV10-1, the J call TRBJ1-6, with a possible D match to TRBD1 (5 bases). The CDR3 spans 13 residues. Germline V gene data show CDR1 as WNHNN and CDR2 as SYGVQD (reference sequence). V gave up 3 bases and J gave up 7 bases, with 7 bases separating them. CDR3 amino acids: CASSEQANSPLHF. The CDR3, as DNA: TGCGCCAGCAGTGAACAGGCGAATTCACCCCTCCACTTT.

In nucleotides, the CDR3 is TGTGCCAGCAGCTTAGATCAGTACTATGAGCAGTTCTTC. It yields the protein CASSLDQYYEQFF. This chain joins TRBV7-2 and TRBJ2-1; D is ambiguous. V lost 1 base to trimming and J lost 8 bases, with 9 bases between them. Germline V gene lookup returns CDR1 SGHTA and CDR2 FQGNSA. The CDR3 sequence is 13 residues long.

The V and J genes are TRBV21-1 and TRBJ2-7; the table calls TRBD2, which could not be checked here. TRBV21-1 is deemed a pseudogene. This CDR3 is built from 17 residues. CDR3 nucleotides: TGTGCCACTGGGCTGGCTAGCGGGGGTAAAGGCTCCTACGAGCAGTACTTC. Its protein product is CATGLASGGKGSYEQYF.

This chain's CDR3 is CASSTGQVHEQYF. The CDR3, as DNA: TGTGCCAGCAGTACTGGACAGGTCCACGAGCAGTACTTC. This chain uses TRBV28 with TRBJ2-7; 7 nucleotides match TRBD1. V lost 5 bases, J lost 5 bases, and 6 bases stayed unmatched. This CDR3 has 13 residues. Germline V CDR1 and CDR2: MDHEN, SYDVKM. The full variable domain, in which reference TRBV28 and TRBJ2-7 provide the parts outside the CDR3, is DVKVTQSSRYLVKRTGEKVFLECVQDMDHENMFWYRQDPGLGLRLIYFSYDVKMKEKGDIPEGYSVSREKKERFSLILESASTNQTSMYLCASSTGQVHEQYFGPGTRLTVT.

The V and J genes are TRBV6-5 and TRBJ1-5, with D possibly TRBD1 on 6 matching bases. The CDR3 runs to 14 residues. V lost 6 bases and J 5 bases, leaving 14 bases between the germline ends. CDR1 is MNHEY, CDR2 SVGAGI, per germline. The CDR3 here is CASSPAGGHQPQHF. The CDR3 bases are TGTGCCAGCAGCCCCGCTGGGGGGCATCAGCCCCAGCATTTT.

This chain joins TRBV6-6 and TRBJ2-3; D is perhaps TRBD2 (7 bases). CDR1 is MNHNY and CDR2 is SVGAGI in the germline V gene (reference sequence). The CDR3 is 14 amino acids. Trimming stripped 5 bases from V and 1 base from J, with 10 bases between. In nucleotides, the CDR3 is TGTGCCAGCAGTCGGGGGGCCCGCACAGATACGCAGTATTTT. This codes for CASSRGARTDTQYF.

The V call is TRBV7-9, the J call TRBJ2-5; weak D call: TRBD2 (5 bases). Germline values: CDR1 SEHNR, CDR2 FQNEAQ (reference sequence). The ends were cut back, 1 base at V and 4 bases at J, with 10 bases in the middle. The CDR3 contains 14 residues. The chain's CDR3 is CASSLVVGRETQYF. CDR3 coding DNA: TGTGCCAGCAGCTTAGTGGTAGGGAGAGAGACCCAGTACTTC.

On this clone: This same CDR3 is encoded by further DNA sequences in the sample. This chain uses TRBV6-5 with TRBJ2-2, with D perhaps TRBD2 (8 bases). The CDR3 has 15 residues. Trimming left V 11 bases short and J 6 bases short, with 22 bases between. CDR1 is MNHEY and CDR2 is SVGAGI in the germline V gene. In nucleotides, the CDR3 is TGTGCCCGGGGGGGGGCAGGGGGAATATCCGGGGAGCTGTTTTTT. Its protein product is CARGGAGGISGELFF.

The genes are TRBV9 and TRBJ2-1; D might be TRBD1 or TRBD2, each matching 6 bases. CDR3 size: 14 residues. Germline lookup yields CDR1 SGDLS and CDR2 YYNGEE. Trimming removed 4 bases at V and 11 bases at J, with 19 bases between. The CDR3 protein is CASSPGGYSGQQFF. The DNA for the CDR3 is TGTGCCAGCAGCCCCGGGGGCTATAGCGGCCAGCAGTTCTTC.

The rearrangement joins TRBV7-2 to TRBJ2-7; D is ambiguous. Germline CDR1 is SGHTA and CDR2 is FQGNSA. The CDR3 consists of 11 residues. Trimming took 5 bases from V and 6 from J, leaving 8 bases between them. CDR3 nucleotides: TGTGCCAGCAGCCTCTATGGCGAGCAGTACTTC. Translation gives CASSLYGEQYF.

The chain combines TRBV5-1 with TRBJ2-1, with a tentative D call TRBD1 (6 bases). The CDR3 consists of 14 residues. CDR1 is SGHRS, CDR2 YFSETQ, per germline. V lost 5 bases and J lost 5, with 14 bases in between. CDR3 DNA: TGCGCCAGCAGGGACGGACAGATCCACAATGAGCAGTTCTTC. Residues: CASRDGQIHNEQFF.